The TCR beta chain under discussion was sequenced for a study of CDR3 diversity in severe acne. The CDR3 extends over 14 amino acids. V gave up 5 bases and J gave up 0 bases, with 5 bases separating them. In germline, CDR1 is MGHDK, CDR2 SYGVNS. TCRdb itself ran the PCR reads through MiXCR, one entry per CDR3 protein. The table has about 90,000 distinct CDR3 sequences, roughly 49% seen once. What was sequenced was blood. The chain employs TRBV25-1 and TRBJ2-6; perhaps TRBD1 as D (5 bases). This clonotype originated in a male donor with severe acne vulgaris. The CDR3 coding sequence is TGTGCCAGCAGTAGGGGCTCTGGGGCCAACGTCCTGACTTTC. Translation gives CASSRGSGANVLTF.